The source of this TCR beta chain is a study of T cells in Graves' hyperthyroidism and ophthalmopathy. Remarks on this clonotype: Antigen unknown.

Whole-study results and caveats: The blood repertoire included most of the expanded thyroid clonotypes above 0.001. Ophthalmopathy got predicted by the model a median approximately 6 months before its onset.

TCR beta CDR3 sequences were amplified from RNA transcripts. HTBI primers drove first-round RT-PCR of the TCR CDR3. In TCRdb, the multiplex PCR reads were re-called with MiXCR into one record per CDR3 protein. The table has a few hundred thousand distinct CDR3 sequences, 22% seen once. Ophthalmopathy in the patients scored at least 3 on Clinical Activity Score and at least 4 on NOSPECS grade, lasting under 3 months. Based on clinical symptoms, serum thyroxine and TRAb, thyroid ultrasound and orbital computed tomography, diagnoses were reached. V lost 2 bases and J 5 bases, leaving 13 bases between the germline ends. The CDR3 extends over 15 amino acids. CDR1 and CDR2 from the germline V gene are SGHTA and FQGTGA.

Sequenced sample: blood. The sequence was collected from a woman in her 70s with Graves' ophthalmopathy. V is TRBV7-3 and J is TRBJ2-1; a possible D gene is TRBD2 (5 bases). Here the CDR3 DNA reads TGTGCCAGCAGCTTAGTAGGGAGCAGGAACAATGAGCAGTTCTTC. Translated, it gives CASSLVGSRNNEQFF. Variable domain in full (rest from reference TRBV7-3 and TRBJ2-1): GAGVSQTPSNKVTEKGKYVELRCDPISGHTALYWYRQSLGQGPEFLIYFQGTGAADDSGLPNDRFFAVRPEGSVSTLKIQRTERGDSAVYLCASSLVGSRNNEQFFGPGTRLTVL.